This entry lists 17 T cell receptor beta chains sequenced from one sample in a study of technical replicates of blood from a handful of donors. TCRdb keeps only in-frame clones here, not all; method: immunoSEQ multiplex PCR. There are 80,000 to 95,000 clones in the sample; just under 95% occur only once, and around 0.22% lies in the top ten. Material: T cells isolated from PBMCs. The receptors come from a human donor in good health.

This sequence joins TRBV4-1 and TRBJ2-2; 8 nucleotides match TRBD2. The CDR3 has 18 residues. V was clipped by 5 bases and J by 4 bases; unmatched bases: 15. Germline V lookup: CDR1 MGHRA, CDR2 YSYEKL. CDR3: CASSYDLAGGPRTGELFF. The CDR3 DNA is TGCGCCAGCAGCTACGACCTTGCGGGGGGCCCCCGCACCGGGGAGCTGTTTTTT.

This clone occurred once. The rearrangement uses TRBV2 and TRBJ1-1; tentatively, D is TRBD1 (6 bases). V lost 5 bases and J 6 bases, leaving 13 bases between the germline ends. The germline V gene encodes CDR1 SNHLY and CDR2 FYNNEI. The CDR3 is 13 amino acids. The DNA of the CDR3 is TGTGCCAGCAGTTTTACAGGGTTCGCTGAAGCTTTCTTT. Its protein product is CASSFTGFAEAFF.

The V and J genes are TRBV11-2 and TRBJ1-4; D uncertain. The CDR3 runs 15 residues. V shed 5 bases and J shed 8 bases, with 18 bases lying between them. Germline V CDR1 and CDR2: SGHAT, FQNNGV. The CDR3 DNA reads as TGTGCCAGCAGCCCGAGCGGGGATCGGTTAGAAAAACTGTTTTTT. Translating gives CASSPSGDRLEKLFF.

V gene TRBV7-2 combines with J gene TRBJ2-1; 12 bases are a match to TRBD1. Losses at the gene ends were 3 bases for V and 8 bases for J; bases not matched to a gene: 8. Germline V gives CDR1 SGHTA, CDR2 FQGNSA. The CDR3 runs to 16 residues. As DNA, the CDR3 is TGTGCCAGCAGCTTCTTAATGGGACAGGGGGCTGATGAGCAGTTCTTC. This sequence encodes CASSFLMGQGADEQFF.

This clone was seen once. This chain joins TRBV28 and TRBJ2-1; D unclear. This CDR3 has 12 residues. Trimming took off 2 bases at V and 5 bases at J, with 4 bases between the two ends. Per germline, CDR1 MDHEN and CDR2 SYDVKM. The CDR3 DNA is TGTGCCAGCAGTTTAGCGGACAATGAGCAGTTCTTC. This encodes CASSLADNEQFF.

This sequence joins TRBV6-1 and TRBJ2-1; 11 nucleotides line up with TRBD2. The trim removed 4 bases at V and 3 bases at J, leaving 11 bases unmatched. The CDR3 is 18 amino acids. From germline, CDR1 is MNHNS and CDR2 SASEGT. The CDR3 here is CASSVLAGGVSGYNEQFF. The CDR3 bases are TGTGCCAGCAGTGTCCTAGCGGGGGGAGTGTCAGGCTACAATGAGCAGTTCTTC.

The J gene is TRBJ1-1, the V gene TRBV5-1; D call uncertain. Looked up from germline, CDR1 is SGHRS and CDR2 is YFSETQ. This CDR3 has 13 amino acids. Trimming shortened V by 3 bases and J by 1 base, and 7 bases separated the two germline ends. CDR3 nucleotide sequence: TGCGCCAGCAGCTATAGACAGAACACTGAAGCTTTCTTT. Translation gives CASSYRQNTEAFF. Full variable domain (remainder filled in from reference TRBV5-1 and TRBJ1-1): KAGVTQTPRYLIKTRGQQVTLSCSPISGHRSVSWYQQTPGQGLQFLFEYFSETQRNKGNFPGRFSGRQFSNSRSEMNVSTLELGDSALYLCASSYRQNTEAFFGQGTRLTVV.

CDR3 protein: CASSQVDPWGLAGENYEQYF. The CDR3 region has the DNA TGCGCCAGCAGCCAAGTTGATCCTTGGGGACTAGCGGGTGAAAACTACGAGCAGTACTTC. The chain uses TRBV4-1 and TRBJ2-7, with 12 bases identical to TRBD2. Per the germline V gene, CDR1 is MGHRA and CDR2 is YSYEKL. The length of the CDR3 is 20 residues. After removal of 1 base from V and 3 bases from J, the junction contained 16 bases not matched to a gene.

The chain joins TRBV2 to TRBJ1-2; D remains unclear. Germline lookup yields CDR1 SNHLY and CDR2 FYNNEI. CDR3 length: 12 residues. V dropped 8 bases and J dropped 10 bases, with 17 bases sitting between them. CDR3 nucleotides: TGTGCCAGCTCACGGACTACTCCTTACTACACCTTC. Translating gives CASSRTTPYYTF.

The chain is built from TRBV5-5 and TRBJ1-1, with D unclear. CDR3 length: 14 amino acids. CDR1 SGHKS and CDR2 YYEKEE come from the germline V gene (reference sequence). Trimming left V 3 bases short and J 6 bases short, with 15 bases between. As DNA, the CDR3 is TGTGCCAGCAGCTCCTGGTGGGGAGGTGCTGAAGCTTTCTTT. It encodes CASSSWWGGAEAFF.

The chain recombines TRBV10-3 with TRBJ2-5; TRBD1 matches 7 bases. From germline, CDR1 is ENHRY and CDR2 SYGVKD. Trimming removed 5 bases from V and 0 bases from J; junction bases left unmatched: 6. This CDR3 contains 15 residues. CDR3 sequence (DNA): TGTGCCATCAGTCCTGGGACAGCTGACCAAGAGACCCAGTACTTC. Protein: CAISPGTADQETQYF.

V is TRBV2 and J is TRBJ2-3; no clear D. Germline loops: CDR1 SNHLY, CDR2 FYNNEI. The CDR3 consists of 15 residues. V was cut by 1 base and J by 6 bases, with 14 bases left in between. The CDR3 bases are TGTGCCAGCAGTGAAGAGAGCCCCCTCACGGATACGCAGTATTTT. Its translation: CASSEESPLTDTQYF. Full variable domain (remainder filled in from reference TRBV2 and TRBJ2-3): EPEVTQTPSHQVTQMGQEVILRCVPISNHLYFYWYRQILGQKVEFLVSFYNNEISEKSEIFDDQFSVERPDGSNFTLKIRSTKLEDSAMYFCASSEESPLTDTQYFGPGTRLTVL.

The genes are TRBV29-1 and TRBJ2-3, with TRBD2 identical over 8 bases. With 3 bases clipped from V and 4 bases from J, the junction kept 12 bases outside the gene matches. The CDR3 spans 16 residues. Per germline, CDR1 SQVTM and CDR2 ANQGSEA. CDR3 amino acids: CSVDVRRAGVSDTQYF. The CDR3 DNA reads TGCAGCGTTGACGTACGTCGAGCGGGAGTCTCAGATACGCAGTATTTT.

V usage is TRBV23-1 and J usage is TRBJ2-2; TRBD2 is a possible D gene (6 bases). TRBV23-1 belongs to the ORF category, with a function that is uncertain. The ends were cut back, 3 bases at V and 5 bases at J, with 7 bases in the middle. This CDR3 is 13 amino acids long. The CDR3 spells CASSQGRTGELFF. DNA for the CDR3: TGCGCCAGCAGTCAGGGGAGGACCGGGGAGCTGTTTTTT.

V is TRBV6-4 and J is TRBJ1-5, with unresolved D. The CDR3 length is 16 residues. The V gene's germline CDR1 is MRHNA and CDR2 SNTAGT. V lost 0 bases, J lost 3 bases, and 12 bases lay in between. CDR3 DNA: TGTGCCAGCAGTGACTCGAGGGAGGGATTCAATCAGCCCCAGCATTTT. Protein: CASSDSREGFNQPQHF.

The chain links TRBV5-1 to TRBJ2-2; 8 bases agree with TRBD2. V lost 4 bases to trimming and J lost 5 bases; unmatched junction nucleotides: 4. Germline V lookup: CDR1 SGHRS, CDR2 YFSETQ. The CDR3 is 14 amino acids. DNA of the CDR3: TGCGCCAGCAGCCCGACTAGCGTAACCGGGGAGCTGTTTTTT. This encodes CASSPTSVTGELFF.

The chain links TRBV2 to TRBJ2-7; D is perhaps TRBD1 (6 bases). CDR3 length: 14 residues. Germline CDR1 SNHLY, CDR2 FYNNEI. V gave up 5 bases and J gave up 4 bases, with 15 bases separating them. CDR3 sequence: CASSLNRDIYEQYF. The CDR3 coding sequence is TGTGCCAGCAGTCTAAACCGGGACATTTACGAGCAGTACTTC.